The 7 T cell receptor beta chains below were found in one sample sequenced in a study of CD8+ T cells in alopecia areata. cDNA prepared by RNA extraction and subsequent reverse transcription served as the template for sequencing. The method was immunoSEQ multiplex PCR; TCRdb's version includes in-frame clones alone and lacks a portion of them. This sample has 150,000 to 200,000 clones; about three fifths occur once, and the top ten carry under 1.2%. Treatment reported: oral pan-JAK inhibitor, 5-10 mg twice daily. The sequencing used CD4+ T cells sorted from blood, collected at week 24, from a patient treated with tofacitinib. The receptors were sampled from a human donor with alopecia areata.

This clone was found a few times. The chain has TRBV29-1 and TRBJ1-2, with TRBD1 matching 7 bases. Germline V gives CDR1 SQVTM, CDR2 ANQGSEA. The V gene end was trimmed by 6 bases and the J gene end by 4 bases; junction bases not matched to a gene: 5. CDR3 length: 12 residues. The CDR3 DNA reads TGCAGCGTCGGGGACAGTCTCTATGGCTACACCTTC. Translating gives CSVGDSLYGYTF.

Here the CDR3 reads CASSRIEAGGPQETQYF. The CDR3 nucleotides are TGTGCCAGCAGCCGAATAGAAGCGGGGGGGCCTCAAGAGACCCAGTACTTC. This rearrangement joins TRBV11-2 to TRBJ2-5; 10 nucleotides align to TRBD2. Trimming cost V 5 bases and J 2 bases; bases outside gene matches: 11. The CDR3 is 17 residues long. Germline V CDR1 and CDR2: SGHAT, FQNNGV.

This rearrangement joins TRBV2 to TRBJ1-6; TRBD1 agrees at 8 bases. The CDR3 has 13 residues. V was pared by 6 bases and J by 10 bases, with 5 bases of the junction left unmatched. Germline CDR1 and CDR2: SNHLY and FYNNEI. The CDR3 loop is CASSSRGHSPLHF. The CDR3 bases are TGTGCCAGCAGCTCCAGGGGGCACTCACCCCTCCACTTT.

The chain is built from TRBV7-2 and TRBJ1-2; D may be TRBD1 (5 bases). This CDR3 is built from 15 residues. Germline CDR1 SGHTA, CDR2 FQGNSA. The V and J ends lost 2 bases and 2 bases respectively, with 12 bases between them. CDR3 sequence: CASSLSGTQNYGYTF. The CDR3 DNA reads TGTGCCAGCAGCTTATCCGGGACGCAAAACTATGGCTACACCTTC.

The chain couples TRBV29-1 to TRBJ2-6; D remains unclear. This CDR3 region has 14 residues. Per germline, CDR1 SQVTM and CDR2 ANQGSEA. V was clipped by 1 base and J by 1 base, with 5 bases between them. CDR3 DNA sequence: TGCAGCGTTGAAGTAGGTTCTGGGGCCAACGTCCTGACTTTC. This gives the protein CSVEVGSGANVLTF.

Regarding this clone: The sample carries other DNA sequences with the same CDR3. The rearrangement joins TRBV10-3 to TRBJ2-7, with D unresolved. Trimming stripped 6 bases from V and 3 bases from J, with 9 bases between. CDR3 length equals 12 residues. Germline V gene sequence: CDR1 ENHRY, CDR2 SYGVKD. The CDR3 region is CAISPTDYEQYF. The CDR3 DNA reads TGTGCCATCAGCCCGACTGACTACGAGCAGTACTTC.

The rearrangement joins TRBV7-2 to TRBJ1-2; D is unclear. This CDR3 has 14 residues. The V gene lost 5 bases and the J gene lost 6 bases, with 16 bases spanning the gap. Germline CDR1 SGHTA, CDR2 FQGNSA. The CDR3 sequence: CASSPVRAGNGYTF. The CDR3 DNA sequence: TGTGCCAGCAGCCCCGTACGGGCGGGGAATGGCTACACCTTC. The variable domain in full, completed from reference TRBV7-2 and TRBJ1-2, reads GAGVSQSPSNKVTEKGKDVELRCDPISGHTALYWYRQSLGQGLEFLIYFQGNSAPDKSGLPSDRFSAERTGGSVSTLTIQRTQQEDSAVYLCASSPVRAGNGYTFGSGTRLTVV.